The source of this T cell receptor (beta chain) is a study of shared clonotypes between healthy human individuals. Study-wide findings and caveats: On the whole, naive subsets had larger estimated richness than memory subsets had.

The CDR3 is 15 amino acids. The V and J ends lost 1 base and 5 bases, in that order; junction bases with no gene match: 3. Per germline, CDR1 MNHNS and CDR2 SASEGT. Points on this clone: Its antigen is as yet unknown. Other nucleotide sequences from this sample produce the same CDR3.

Measured with immunoSEQ multiplex PCR; TCRdb has only the in-frame clones, and not every one. The table lists about 1.1 million clones, approximately 77% of them singletons, with 0.89% in the top ten. Input material: memory CD4+ T cells from PBMCs. The sample's subset: CD45RA-negative fraction. The receptor comes from a man aged 18 to 29 in good health. Some clones in this sample may be carry-over from other donors' samples. This chain links TRBV6-1 with TRBJ2-2; 8 bases fit TRBD2. CDR3 DNA: TGTGCCAGCAGTGAAGGGGGACTAGGGACCGGGGAGCTGTTTTTT. This translates into CASSEGGLGTGELFF.